Sequencing of this TCR beta chain was carried out in a study of CXCR3-negative and CXCR3-positive naive CD8 T cells. Study conclusions and caveats: CXCR3-expressing naive cells carried TRB CDR3s more hydrophobic than those of CXCR3-negative naive cells. Within a donor, both naive subsets shared TRBV-TRBJ usage, unlike memory cells.

The CDR3 covers 15 residues. Naive CD8+ T cells showed a CD45RO-CCR7+CD27+CD95- phenotype. Libraries were UMI-labeled 5' RACE TRB cDNA. For each CDR3 protein, TCRdb gives one entry from its re-call of the 5' RACE reads, without DNA. The sample table includes 55,000 to 75,000 distinct CDR3 sequences. A note on this clonotype: Its specificity is not known.

The chain couples TRBV21-1 to TRBJ2-3; TCRdb designates TRBD1, a call that cannot be tested without DNA. TRBV21-1 constitutes a pseudogene. Sequencing used naive CXCR3+ CD8+ T cells from blood. Noted subset: CD45RO-CCR7+CD27+CD95- naive CD8+ T cells expressing CXCR3 (TNR3+). This receptor was identified in a human donor in good health. Some clones in this sample may be carry-over from other donors' samples. CDR3 sequence: CASSKGTGSTDTQYF.